This TCR beta chain was found in a study of T cell responses to AZD1222 COVID-19 vaccine. This CDR3 is built from 10 residues. Germline CDR1 and CDR2: SQVTM and ANQGSEA. V gave up 5 bases and J gave up 4 bases, with 5 bases separating them. General study results and limits: Donors, mostly white British, included more females; clonal diversity was possibly underestimated. Baseline testing showed seropositivity in only 6 or 7 AZD1222 recipients. As reported, nearly half of all spike-specific TCRs target variant regions that are unmutated.

Sequencing was performed with immunoSEQ multiplex PCR; in TCRdb, only in-frame clones are kept and a portion is missing. The table lists 93,000 or so clones, 75% to 95% of them singletons, with 35% to 50% in the top ten. A word on this clone: Its specificity is not known.

The specimen was peripheral blood, collected on day 0 of AZD1222 vaccination. The receptor was derived from an adult in good health. This rearrangement joins TRBV29-1 to TRBJ2-5; D is unresolved. This CDR3 is CSVFRETQYF. The CDR3 DNA follows: TGCAGCGTTTTTAGAGAGACCCAGTACTTC. Filled out from reference TRBV29-1 and TRBJ2-5, the complete variable domain reads SAVISQKPSRDICQRGTSLTIQCQVDSQVTMMFWYRQQPGQSLTLIATANQGSEATYESGFVIDKFPISRPNLTFSTLTVSNMSPEDSSIYLCSVFRETQYFGPGTRLLVL.